These 9 T cell receptor beta chains came from one sample sequenced in a study of post-analysis software for immune sequencing data. Points from the study as a whole: Elevated frequency relative to controls characterized roughly 5 TRBV segments in patients, TRBV5-6, TRBV5-1 and TRBV20-1 among them.

Their cognate antigens are unknown. Incorporated into the TCR beta cDNA libraries were unique molecular identifiers, which served to reduce PCR and sequencing biases. TCRdb redid the calling of the PCR reads with MiXCR, one entry per CDR3 protein. The sample has around 250,000 distinct CDR3 sequences, roughly a third seen once. The sequenced material came from blood. These receptors all stem from a girl between 5 and 17 years old with multiple sclerosis.

The chain links TRBV12-3 or TRBV12-4 to TRBJ2-5; tentatively, D is TRBD1 or TRBD2 (5 bases each). The CDR3 runs 14 residues. V gave up 1 base and J gave up 5 bases, with 11 bases separating them. The CDR3 nucleotides are TGTGCCAGCAGTTTAGGTGGGACCCGGGAGACCCAGTACTTC. Protein product: CASSLGGTRETQYF.

This clonotype has at least ten counts. The CDR3 nucleotides read TGCAGCGTCGTCTCGACAGACCGAACTGAAGCTTTCTTT. As protein: CSVVSTDRTEAFF. The chain has TRBV29-1 and TRBJ1-1; TRBD1 might be the D (5 bases). CDR3 length: 13 amino acids. With 6 bases removed from V and 5 bases from J, the gap between germline ends came to 16 bases. Germline CDR1 is SQVTM and CDR2 is ANQGSEA.

The J gene is TRBJ1-2, the V gene TRBV27, with 9 bases matching TRBD1. The V gene's germline CDR1 is MNHEY and CDR2 SMNVEV (reference sequence). V shed 2 bases and J 6 bases; nucleotides not matched to a gene: 13. This CDR3 region has 17 residues. CDR3 DNA sequence: TGTGCCAGCAGTTTAGGGAGAGGGGGACAGGGACCAAATGGCTACACCTTC. The encoded protein is CASSLGRGGQGPNGYTF.

As concerns this clonotype: A much larger clone differs from this one at a single base, so this may be a read error. The V and J genes are TRBV7-9 and TRBJ2-1; 13 nucleotides line up with TRBD2. V lost 5 bases and J lost 9; bases outside the gene matches: 7. Per germline, CDR1 SEHNR and CDR2 FQNEAQ (reference sequence). The CDR3 has 15 residues. The CDR3 is CASSVTSGGTSEQFF. The CDR3 DNA sequence: TGTGCCAGCAGCGTGACTAGCGGGGGGACCAGTGAGCAGTTCTTC.

V gene TRBV12-3 or TRBV12-4 combines with J gene TRBJ2-1; 12 bases align to TRBD2. J was trimmed by 7 bases and V by 4 bases; bases with no gene match: 5. The CDR3 extends over 15 amino acids. The CDR3, as DNA: TGTGCCAGCAGTTCTTTCCTAGCGGGAGGGAATGAGCAGTTCTTC. Protein sequence: CASSSFLAGGNEQFF.

This clonotype was seen once. The junction differs from germline at one of its ends, possibly a read error. The V and J genes are TRBV12-3 or TRBV12-4 and TRBJ1-6, with 7 bases identical to TRBD1. The CDR3 consists of 14 residues. CDR3 sequence reads: CASSSRTGNSPPHF. The CDR3 coding sequence is TGTGCCAGCAGTTCCCGGACAGGCAATTCACCCCCCCACTTT.

This clonotype came up a few times. V and J are TRBV28 and TRBJ1-5; the match to TRBD1 covers 9 bases. Trimming at V came to 5 bases and at J to 7 bases, leaving 12 bases not matched to a gene. Germline lookup yields CDR1 MDHEN and CDR2 SYDVKM. There are 16 residues in the CDR3. CDR3 DNA sequence: TGTGCCAGCAGTACCTCACGACAGGGGGAAGGACAGCCCCAGCATTTT. As protein: CASSTSRQGEGQPQHF.

Comment on this clonotype: A much larger clone sits a single nucleotide away, making a read error possible. This chain connects TRBV20-1 to TRBJ1-2, with 9 bases matching TRBD1. From germline, CDR1 is DFQATT and CDR2 SNEGSKA (reference sequence). J lost 4 bases, V lost 3 bases, and 12 bases had no gene match. CDR3 length: 16 residues. The chain's CDR3 is CSASRDRDQASYGYTF. In DNA, the CDR3 is TGCAGTGCTAGTAGGGACAGGGACCAGGCTAGCTATGGCTACACCTTC.

This clonotype was detected a few times. This may be a read error: a much more frequent sequence differs by one nucleotide. The gene calls are TRBV6-5 and TRBJ2-5; 12 bases agree with TRBD1. The CDR3 sequence is 14 residues long. CDR1 is MNHEY and CDR2 is SVGAGI in the germline V gene. The J segment lost 11 bases and the V segment lost 8 bases, leaving 12 bases of the junction unmatched. The CDR3 DNA reads as TGTGCCAGCTCAAAGGGGACAGGGGGCAATGAGCAGTACTTC. Its translation is CASSKGTGGNEQYF.